Listed below are T cell receptor beta chains from one sample, sequenced in a study of molecular identifiers for immune sequencing clone quantification. MiXCR, run by TCRdb on the PCR reads, gives a single entry per CDR3 protein. There are hundreds of thousands of distinct CDR3 sequences in the sample; about 25% occur only once, and about 0.84% lies in the top ten. The sequencing sample was made of naive CD8+ T cells from blood, with Jurkat cell RNA spiked in. All receptors derive from a human donor in good health. Some libraries in this study had Jurkat cell RNA spiked in. CDR3s include the opening cysteine and the closing phenylalanine or tryptophan.

j_call v_call cdr3_length cdr3_aa
TRBJ2-4 TRBV29-1 14 CSVEGLGSKNIQYF
TRBJ1-1 TRBV2 15 CASSARVLMDTEALF
TRBJ2-5 TRBV4-1 16 CASSQDPQGESETQYF
TRBJ2-1 TRBV6-5 16 CASSAPPSGGRDEQFF
TRBJ2-3 TRBV4-3 15 CASSQSTARTDTQYF
TRBJ2-2 TRBV20-1 16 CSARDLEHPNTGELFF
TRBJ2-7 TRBV6-5 14 CASSPAGGGHEQYF
TRBJ1-4 TRBV27 16 CASSLSMGVIGEKLFF
TRBJ2-7 TRBV18 13 CATRTGGFYEQYF
TRBJ1-4 TRBV12-3/TRBV12-4 14 CASTMGQGNEKLFF
TRBJ2-1 TRBV30 13 CAWSVGVVSEQFF
TRBJ2-3 TRBV9 16 CASSASGSGGVDTQYF
TRBJ1-6 TRBV28 14 CASSLRGGVSPLHF
TRBJ1-3 TRBV28 15 CASSLYRGTGNTIYF
TRBJ1-4 TRBV19 14 CASSMDRGDEKLFF
TRBJ2-3 TRBV7-9 16 CASSPTSGGRGDTQYF
TRBJ2-1 TRBV29-1 16 CSVEDPSSGGVGEQFF
TRBJ2-7 TRBV5-6 14 CASSRDDYFYEQYF
TRBJ2-3 TRBV6-5 15 CASSYTSGGTDTQYF
TRBJ2-7 TRBV12-5 14 CASGKTARNYEQYF
TRBJ2-3 TRBV9 16 CASSVDGGEGTDTQYF
TRBJ2-1 TRBV11-2 13 CASSLTTVDEQFF
TRBJ2-7 TRBV6-1 15 CASSEGMGPSYEQYF
TRBJ2-3 TRBV12-3/TRBV12-4 18 CASRSTRTSGRYTDTQYF
TRBJ2-5 TRBV29-1 16 CSVETRGPRYQETQYF
TRBJ2-3 TRBV2 16 CASSGNWESRKDTQYF
TRBJ2-3 TRBV7-8 16 CASSPRADTLTDTQYF
TRBJ2-7 TRBV7-9 16 CAGSRISGGGSYEQYF
TRBJ2-2 TRBV5-3 15 CASSHRTSDTGELFF
TRBJ1-5 TRBV12-3/TRBV12-4 19 CASSSSSLEVGDGNQPQHF
TRBJ1-1 TRBV18 12 CASSDRATEAFF
TRBJ1-1 TRBV4-1 15 CASSQEAGLGTEAFF
TRBJ1-5 TRBV30 13 CAWSETAHQPPHF
TRBJ2-4 TRBV5-1 13 CASSWDSSNIQYF
TRBJ2-3 TRBV19 14 CASNPSGFTDTQYF
TRBJ2-5 TRBV4-1 16 CASSQEGVAFQGTQCF
TRBJ2-5 TRBV20-1 16 CSAREEKAGDQETQYF
TRBJ2-3 TRBV4-3 15 CASSQEGGGADTQYF
TRBJ2-7 TRBV4-1 12 CANSQAGDEQYF
TRBJ1-5 TRBV6-2/TRBV6-3 12 CASNYLSQPQHF
TRBJ1-1 TRBV28 14 CASSLYGGNTEAFF
TRBJ1-5 TRBV6-1 14 CASSYWGGNQPQHF
TRBJ2-3 TRBV29-1 14 CSVETGGSGDTQYF
TRBJ1-3 TRBV27 11 CACVWGNTIYF
TRBJ2-3 TRBV28 16 CASSLLQGTRTDTQYF
TRBJ2-7 TRBV10-3 14 CAISEGGRSNEQYF
TRBJ2-7 TRBV29-1 14 CSVVLLTGDYEQYF
TRBJ2-2 TRBV24-1 13 CAASGAGAGELFF
TRBJ2-5 TRBV7-9 14 CASSLDRYQEAQYF
TRBJ1-2 TRBV13 15 CASSFPLGINYGYTF
TRBJ1-5 TRBV5-3 14 CASSLGGEYQPQHF
TRBJ2-7 TRBV6-2/TRBV6-3 16 CASSYSDTLGDYEQYF
TRBJ2-1 TRBV29-1 13 CSVEVGGYDEQFF
TRBJ2-7 TRBV11-2 13 CASSIYRGSEQYF
TRBJ2-5 TRBV7-9 15 CASSSTAWGAETQYF
TRBJ2-3 TRBV20-1 16 CSAGETTALVTDTQYF
TRBJ2-1 TRBV25-1 16 CASSGRTTRRYNEQFF